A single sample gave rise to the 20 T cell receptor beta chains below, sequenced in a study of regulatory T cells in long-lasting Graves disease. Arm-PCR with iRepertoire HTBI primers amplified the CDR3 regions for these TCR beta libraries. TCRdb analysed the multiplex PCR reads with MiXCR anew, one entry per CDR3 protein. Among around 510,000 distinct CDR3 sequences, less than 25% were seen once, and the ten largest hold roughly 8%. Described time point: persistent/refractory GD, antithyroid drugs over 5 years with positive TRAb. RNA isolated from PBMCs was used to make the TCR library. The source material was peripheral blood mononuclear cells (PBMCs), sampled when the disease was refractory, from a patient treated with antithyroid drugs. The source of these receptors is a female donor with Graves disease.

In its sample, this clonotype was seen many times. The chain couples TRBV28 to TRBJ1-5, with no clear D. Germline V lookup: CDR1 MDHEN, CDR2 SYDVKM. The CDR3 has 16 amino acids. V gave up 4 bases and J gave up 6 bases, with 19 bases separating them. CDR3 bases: TGTGCCAGCAGTTGGGCTATTCAGCGGACGGGTCAGCCCCAGCATTTT. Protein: CASSWAIQRTGQPQHF. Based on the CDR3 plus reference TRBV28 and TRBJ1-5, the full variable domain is DVKVTQSSRYLVKRTGEKVFLECVQDMDHENMFWYRQDPGLGLRLIYFSYDVKMKEKGDIPEGYSVSREKKERFSLILESASTNQTSMYLCASSWAIQRTGQPQHFGDGTRLSIL.

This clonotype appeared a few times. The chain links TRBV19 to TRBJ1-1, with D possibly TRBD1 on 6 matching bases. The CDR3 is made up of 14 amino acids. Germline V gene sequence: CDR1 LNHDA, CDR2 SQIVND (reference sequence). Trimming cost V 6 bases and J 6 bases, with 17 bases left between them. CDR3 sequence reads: CASSIPGAFSEAFF. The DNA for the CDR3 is TGTGCCAGTAGCATACCAGGGGCTTTTTCTGAAGCTTTCTTT. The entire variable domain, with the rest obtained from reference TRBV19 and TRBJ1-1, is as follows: DGGITQSPKYLFRKEGQNVTLSCEQNLNHDAMYWYRQDPGQGLRLIYYSQIVNDFQKGDIAEGYSVSREKKESFPLTVTSAQKNPTAFYLCASSIPGAFSEAFFGQGTRLTVV.

CDR3 coding DNA: TGTGCCAGCACCCCCTCCGCCTTCTCCTACGAGCAGTACTTC. Protein sequence: CASTPSAFSYEQYF. The V gene is TRBV5-5, the J gene TRBJ2-7; D gene ambiguous. With 6 bases removed from V and 0 bases from J, the gap between germline ends came to 13 bases. Germline V CDR1 and CDR2: SGHKS, YYEKEE (reference sequence). CDR3 length equals 14 residues. The variable domain in full, completed from reference TRBV5-5 and TRBJ2-7, reads DAGVTQSPTHLIKTRGQQVTLRCSPISGHKSVSWYQQVLGQGPQFIFQYYEKEERGRGNFPDRFSARQFPNYSSELNVNALLLGDSALYLCASTPSAFSYEQYFGPGTRLTVT.

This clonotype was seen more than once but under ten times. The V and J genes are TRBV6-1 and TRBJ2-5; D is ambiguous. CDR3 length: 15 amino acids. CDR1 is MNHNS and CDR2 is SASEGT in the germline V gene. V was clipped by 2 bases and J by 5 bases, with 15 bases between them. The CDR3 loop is CASSELARPPETQYF. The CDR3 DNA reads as TGTGCCAGCAGTGAACTGGCACGACCTCCGGAGACCCAGTACTTC.

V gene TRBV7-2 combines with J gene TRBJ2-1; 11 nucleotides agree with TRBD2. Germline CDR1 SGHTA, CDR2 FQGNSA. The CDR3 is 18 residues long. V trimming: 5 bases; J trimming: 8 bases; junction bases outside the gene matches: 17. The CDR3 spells CASSPRLAGGVAGYEQFF. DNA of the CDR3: TGTGCCAGCAGCCCCAGGCTAGCGGGAGGCGTCGCCGGGTATGAGCAGTTCTTC.

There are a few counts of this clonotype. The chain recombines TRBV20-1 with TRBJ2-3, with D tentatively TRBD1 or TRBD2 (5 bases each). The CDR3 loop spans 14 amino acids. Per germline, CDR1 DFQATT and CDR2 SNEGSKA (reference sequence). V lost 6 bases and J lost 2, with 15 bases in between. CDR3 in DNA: TGCAGTGCCGACCCAGGGAGTGCCACAGATACGCAGTATTTT. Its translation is CSADPGSATDTQYF.

The CDR3 protein is CASTGRRGQETQYF. In DNA form, the CDR3 reads TGTGCCAGCACGGGGAGAAGGGGGCAAGAGACCCAGTACTTC. The J gene is TRBJ2-5, the V gene TRBV6-1; maybe TRBD1 (6 bases). The V and J ends lost 7 bases and 2 bases respectively, with 14 bases between them. CDR3 length: 14 residues. Germline lookup yields CDR1 MNHNS and CDR2 SASEGT.

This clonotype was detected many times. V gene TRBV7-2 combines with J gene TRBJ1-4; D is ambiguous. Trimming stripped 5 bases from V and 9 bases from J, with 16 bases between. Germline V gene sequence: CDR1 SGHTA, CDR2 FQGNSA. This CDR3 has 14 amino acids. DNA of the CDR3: TGTGCCAGCAGCCCCTCCCGCCGAGGGCAAAAACTGTTTTTT. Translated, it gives CASSPSRRGQKLFF.

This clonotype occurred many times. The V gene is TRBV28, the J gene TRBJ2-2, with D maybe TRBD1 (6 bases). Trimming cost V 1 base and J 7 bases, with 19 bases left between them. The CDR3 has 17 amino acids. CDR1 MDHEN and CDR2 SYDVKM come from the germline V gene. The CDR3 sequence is CASSLSIGQGLDGELFF. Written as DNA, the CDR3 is TGTGCCAGCAGTTTATCGATAGGGCAGGGGCTGGACGGGGAGCTGTTTTTT.

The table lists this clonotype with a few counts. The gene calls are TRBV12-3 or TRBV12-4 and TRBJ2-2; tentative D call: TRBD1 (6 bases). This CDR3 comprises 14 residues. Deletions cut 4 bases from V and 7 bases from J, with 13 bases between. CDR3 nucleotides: TGTGCCAGCAGTTCCTCCCAGGGGATCGGGGAGCTGTTTTTT. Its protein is CASSSSQGIGELFF.

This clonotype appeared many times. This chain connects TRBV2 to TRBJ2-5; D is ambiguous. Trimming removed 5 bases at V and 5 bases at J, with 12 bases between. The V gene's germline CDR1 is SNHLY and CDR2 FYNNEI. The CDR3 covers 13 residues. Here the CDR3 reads CASSPGNSETQYF. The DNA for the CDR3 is TGTGCCAGCAGTCCTGGTAACTCGGAGACCCAGTACTTC.

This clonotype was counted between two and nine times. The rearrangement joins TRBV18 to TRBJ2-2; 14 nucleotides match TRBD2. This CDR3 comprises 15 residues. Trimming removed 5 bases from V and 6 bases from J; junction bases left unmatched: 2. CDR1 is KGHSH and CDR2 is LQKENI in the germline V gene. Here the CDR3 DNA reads TGTGCCAGCTCATCGGGACTAGCGGGAGCCGGGGAGCTGTTTTTT. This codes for CASSSGLAGAGELFF.

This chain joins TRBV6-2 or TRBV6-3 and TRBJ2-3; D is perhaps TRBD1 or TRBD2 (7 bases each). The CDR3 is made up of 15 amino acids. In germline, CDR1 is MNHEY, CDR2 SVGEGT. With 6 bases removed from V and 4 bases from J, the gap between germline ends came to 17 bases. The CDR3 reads CASRRQGRGADTQYF. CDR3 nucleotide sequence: TGTGCCAGCAGGAGACAGGGTCGGGGGGCAGATACGCAGTATTTT.

Here the CDR3 reads CSARDGQGSRYEQYF. The DNA of the CDR3 is TGCAGTGCTAGAGATGGACAGGGTTCCCGCTACGAGCAGTACTTC. The chain carries TRBV20-1 and TRBJ2-7; 8 nucleotides agree with TRBD1. The germline gives CDR1 DFQATT, CDR2 SNEGSKA (reference sequence). J gave up 3 bases and V 0 bases, and 7 bases lay outside the gene matches. The CDR3 is 15 residues long.

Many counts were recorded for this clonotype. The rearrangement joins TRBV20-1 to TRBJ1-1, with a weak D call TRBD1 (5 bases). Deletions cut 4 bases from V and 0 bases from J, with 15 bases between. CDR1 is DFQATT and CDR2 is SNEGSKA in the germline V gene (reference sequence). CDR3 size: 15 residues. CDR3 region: CSANVGGTMNTEAFF. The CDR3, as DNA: TGCAGTGCTAACGTCGGTGGGACGATGAACACTGAAGCTTTCTTT.

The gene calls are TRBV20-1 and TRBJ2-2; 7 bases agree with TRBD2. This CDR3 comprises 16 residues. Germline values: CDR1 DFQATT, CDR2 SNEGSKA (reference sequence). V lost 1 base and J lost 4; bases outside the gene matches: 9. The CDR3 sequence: CSARAPTSASTGELFF. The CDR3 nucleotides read TGCAGTGCTAGAGCACCCACTAGCGCGAGCACCGGGGAGCTGTTTTTT.

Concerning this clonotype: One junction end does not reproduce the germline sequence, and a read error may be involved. DNA of the CDR3: TGTGCCAGCAGTCCCAGGATAGCGAACACTGGAGCTTTCTTT. Its protein product is CASSPRIANTGAFF. V and J are TRBV27 and TRBJ1-1, with no clear D. The CDR3 runs to 14 residues. CDR1 MNHEY and CDR2 SMNVEV come from the germline V gene (reference sequence).

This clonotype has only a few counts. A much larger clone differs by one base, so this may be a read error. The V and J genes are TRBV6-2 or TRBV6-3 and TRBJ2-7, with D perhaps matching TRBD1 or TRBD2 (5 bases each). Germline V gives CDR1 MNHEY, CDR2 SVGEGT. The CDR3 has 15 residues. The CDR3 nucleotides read TGTGCCAGCAAAGACCGGGACGACCCAGCCAACGAGCGGTACTTC. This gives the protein CASKDRDDPANERYF.

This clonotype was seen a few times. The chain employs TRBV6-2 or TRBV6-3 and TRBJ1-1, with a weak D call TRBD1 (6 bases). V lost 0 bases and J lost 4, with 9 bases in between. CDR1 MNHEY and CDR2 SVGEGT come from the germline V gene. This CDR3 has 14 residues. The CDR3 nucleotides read TGTGCCAGCAGTTACTCCCGAGGGGGCACTGAAGCTTTCTTT. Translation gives CASSYSRGGTEAFF.

The CDR3 DNA follows: TGTGCCAGTAGTGACGGGGCTAGCGGGGCCTACGAGCAGTACTTC. Protein product: CASSDGASGAYEQYF. The rearrangement uses TRBV19 and TRBJ2-7; 9 nucleotides line up with TRBD2. This CDR3 spans 15 amino acids. Germline V gene data show CDR1 as LNHDA and CDR2 as SQIVND (reference sequence). Trimming took 5 bases from V and 2 from J; bases not matched to a gene: 7.